This T cell receptor (beta chain) is from a study of T cell repertoires in cytomegalovirus infection. General study findings and limits: There were HLA-C-restricted CMV-specific TCR beta clonotypes dominating the ex vivo response. There were carriers of CMV plus the relevant HLA, and cumulative public TCR beta family frequency identified them.

This clonotype has just a few counts. Its antigen is undetermined. TCRdb independently ran MiXCR on the reads; one entry per CDR3 protein. The sample contains more than 400,000 distinct CDR3 sequences, about 30% of which appear only once. Trimming removed 7 bases from V and 4 bases from J, with 16 bases in between. The CDR3 sequence is 14 residues long. CDR1 and CDR2 (germline): SNHLY, FYNNEI. The genes are TRBV2 and TRBJ1-2; no clear D gene. This receptor was obtained from a human donor in good health (CMV status not recorded). Some clones in this sample may be carry-over from other donors' samples. Sequencing was done on a sample of PBMCs. The DNA for the CDR3 is TGTGCCAGCACCTACGGCGTCGGCCCCTATGGCTACACCTTC. Its protein product is CASTYGVGPYGYTF.